This entry is about one TCR beta chain. How the authors handled the data: Quantification of nucleated cells was approximated via reference gene primer amplification. The method was immunoSEQ multiplex PCR; TCRdb's version includes in-frame clones alone and lacks a portion of them. Clonal size and the V and J genes are those of that table, whereas D and trimming came from the DNA. This sample yields about 370,000 clones, of which about 89% are seen a single time; approximately 3% belongs to the top ten. Enrolled during active infection, Seattle patients were then followed longitudinally. This record comes from a study of blood T cell repertoires in COVID-19. Study as a whole: Some COVID-19 samples were acute and others convalescent; all came from the United States, Italy and Spain. In each case, the material was cDNA or gDNA derived from T cells, B-cell-depleted T cells, or PBMCs.

The V and J ends lost 2 bases and 1 base respectively, with 15 bases between them. The length of the CDR3 is 17 residues. Germline CDR1 reads SEHNR; CDR2 reads FQNEAQ (reference sequence). This TCR was sampled from a woman aged 25-40 years with COVID-19, enrolled during active disease. The chain has TRBV7-9 and TRBJ2-1; TRBD1 might be the D (6 bases). The sequencing input was peripheral blood. CDR3 DNA sequence: TGTGCCAGCAGCTTAACCCAGGGGTTGGGTTCCTACAATGAGCAGTTCTTC. Translated: CASSLTQGLGSYNEQFF.